The 15 T cell receptor beta chains in this list originate from one sample, sequenced in a study of shared clonotypes between healthy human individuals. The protocol was immunoSEQ multiplex PCR, while the TCRdb copy is restricted to in-frame clones and leaves out a portion. Of about 510,000 clones detected, 79% appear once; the ten largest clones hold 13%. What was sequenced was PBMCs. All receptors come from a middle-aged woman in good health. Some clones in this sample may be carry-over from other donors' samples.

CDR3 protein: CASSLQAGGINEQFF. As DNA, the CDR3 is TGTGCCAGCAGTTTACAGGCGGGAGGGATTAATGAGCAGTTCTTC. The V and J genes are TRBV27 and TRBJ2-1; TRBD2 matches 9 bases. The ends lost 2 bases at V and 7 bases at J; junction bases unmatched: 6. This CDR3 comprises 15 residues. CDR1 is MNHEY, CDR2 SMNVEV, per germline (reference sequence).

This rearrangement joins TRBV5-1 to TRBJ2-1; TRBD2 matches at 8 bases. The CDR3 runs 14 residues. Looked up from germline, CDR1 is SGHRS and CDR2 is YFSETQ. The V segment lost 10 bases and the J segment 8 bases; nucleotides outside the gene matches: 14. The chain's CDR3 is CASQMPSGLDEQFF. CDR3 nucleotides: TGCGCCTCCCAGATGCCTAGCGGGTTGGATGAGCAGTTCTTC.

This clone was picked up one time. The chain links TRBV2 to TRBJ1-5; maybe TRBD1 (5 bases). The length of the CDR3 is 17 residues. V was pared by 5 bases and J by 6 bases, with 23 bases between. CDR1 is SNHLY and CDR2 is FYNNEI in the germline V gene. CDR3 sequence (DNA): TGTGCCAGCAGTATGACCGGAGTGGGGACTGGGGCTCAGCCCCAGCATTTT. Its protein is CASSMTGVGTGAQPQHF.

This chain links TRBV5-4 with TRBJ1-2; D is unresolved. CDR3 length equals 15 residues. CDR1 is SGHNT and CDR2 is YYREEE in the germline V gene (reference sequence). Trimming cost V 4 bases and J 6 bases, with 19 bases left between them. The CDR3: CASSDGREWKHGYTF. The CDR3 DNA follows: TGTGCCAGCAGCGACGGACGGGAGTGGAAGCATGGCTACACCTTC.

V gene TRBV14 combines with J gene TRBJ2-3; D is unresolved. This CDR3 contains 14 residues. V lost 4 bases and J 6 bases, leaving 14 bases between the germline ends. Germline V gene lookup returns CDR1 SGHDN and CDR2 FVKESK. The CDR3 DNA is TGTGCCAGCAGCCGTAATAGGGTTCTTGATACGCAGTATTTT. Translation gives CASSRNRVLDTQYF. Using reference TRBV14 and TRBJ2-3 for the parts outside the CDR3, the full variable domain is EAGVTQFPSHSVIEKGQTVTLRCDPISGHDNLYWYRRVMGKEIKFLLHFVKESKQDESGMPNNRFLAERTGGTYSTLKVQPAELEDSGVYFCASSRNRVLDTQYFGPGTRLTVL.

V usage is TRBV7-2 and J usage is TRBJ2-6; D may be TRBD2 (6 bases). V lost 5 bases and J 0 bases, leaving 20 bases between the germline ends. CDR1 is SGHTA and CDR2 is FQGNSA in the germline V gene. The length of the CDR3 is 19 residues. CDR3 in amino acids: CASSQTVRLEYSGANVLTF. CDR3 in DNA: TGTGCCAGCAGCCAAACGGTGAGACTAGAGTACTCTGGGGCCAACGTCCTGACTTTC.

The chain has TRBV28 and TRBJ1-2; D uncertain. Germline CDR1 reads MDHEN; CDR2 reads SYDVKM. This CDR3 region has 13 residues. V gave up 2 bases and J gave up 3 bases, with 7 bases separating them. CDR3 sequence reads: CASSLKGYYGYTF. CDR3 nucleotides: TGTGCCAGCAGTTTAAAAGGGTACTATGGCTACACCTTC.

The rearrangement joins TRBV7-9 to TRBJ2-1, with 11 bases that match TRBD2. CDR3 length: 18 amino acids. The V segment lost 0 bases and the J segment 6 bases; nucleotides outside the gene matches: 10. The germline V gene encodes CDR1 SEHNR and CDR2 FQNEAQ (reference sequence). CDR3 region: CASSLALQLAGGINEQFF. As DNA, the CDR3 is TGTGCCAGCAGCTTAGCGCTGCAGCTAGCGGGAGGAATCAATGAGCAGTTCTTC.

The V gene is TRBV6-6, the J gene TRBJ1-5; 7 bases fit TRBD1. V dropped 6 bases and J dropped 7; count of bases not matched to a gene: 6. CDR3 length: 13 amino acids. CDR1 MNHNY and CDR2 SVGAGI come from the germline V gene (reference sequence). CDR3: CASSLQGSQPQHF. For the CDR3, the DNA is TGTGCCAGCAGCCTACAGGGGAGCCAGCCCCAGCATTTT.

V and J are TRBV2 and TRBJ2-3; D is uncertain. CDR1 is SNHLY, CDR2 FYNNEI, per germline. This CDR3 is built from 14 residues. V lost 8 bases and J 0 bases, leaving 12 bases between the germline ends. The CDR3 coding sequence is TGTGCCAGCCACTGGCTATCTAGCACAGATACGCAGTATTTT. Translation gives CASHWLSSTDTQYF.

This chain links TRBV9 with TRBJ1-1; a possible D gene is TRBD1 (6 bases). Germline lookup yields CDR1 SGDLS and CDR2 YYNGEE. With 5 bases removed from V and 8 bases from J, the gap between germline ends came to 19 bases. This CDR3 has 14 amino acids. The DNA for the CDR3 is TGTGCCAGCAGAAGGGGGGGGACTCCCGCAGAAGCTTTCTTT. It codes for CASRRGGTPAEAFF.

This chain joins TRBV19 and TRBJ1-4, with D tentatively TRBD1 (5 bases). Trimming took 6 bases from V and 10 from J, leaving 9 bases between them. From germline, CDR1 is LNHDA and CDR2 SQIVND (reference sequence). The length of the CDR3 is 11 residues. The CDR3 region is CASRGTRKLFF. CDR3 in DNA: TGTGCCAGTAGGGGGACCAGAAAACTGTTTTTT.

This clone appeared a single time. This sequence joins TRBV28 and TRBJ2-1; 12 bases map to TRBD2. The length of the CDR3 is 15 residues. The germline V gene has CDR1 MDHEN and CDR2 SYDVKM. V shed 8 bases, J shed 7 bases, and the junction held 9 bases outside the gene matches. CDR3 nucleotides: TGTGCCAGCCCTCCGACTAGCGGGAGTTATAATGAGCAGTTCTTC. Translating gives CASPPTSGSYNEQFF.

The chain uses TRBV9 and TRBJ2-2, with D perhaps TRBD1 (6 bases). This CDR3 has 15 amino acids. CDR1 is SGDLS, CDR2 YYNGEE, per germline. V was shortened by 4 bases and J by 3 bases, with 13 bases between the two germline ends. CDR3 sequence reads: CASSIRGSDTGELFF. The CDR3 DNA reads as TGTGCCAGCAGCATTAGGGGGTCGGACACCGGGGAGCTGTTTTTT.

The CDR3 is CASSLGAQGASNTEAFF. The CDR3 nucleotides read TGTGCCAGCAGCTTAGGGGCGCAGGGGGCCTCGAACACTGAAGCTTTCTTT. The chain carries TRBV11-2 and TRBJ1-1, with 8 positions matching TRBD1. This CDR3 contains 17 residues. The V gene's germline CDR1 is SGHAT and CDR2 FQNNGV. The trim removed 1 base at V and 1 base at J, leaving 8 bases unmatched.